These 23 T cell receptor beta chains share one sample of origin, sequenced in a study of metastatic and nonmetastatic thyroid tumors. Among the patients, none had received any treatment before thyroid surgery. Using MiXCR, TCRdb reanalyzed the PCR reads. Counted here are about 89,000 clones, around 13% occurring once; the ten biggest clones make up roughly 9.6%. The sequenced material came from tumor tissue. These receptors came from a female donor with papillary thyroid cancer or a benign thyroid nodule (not recorded which). Some clones in this sample may be carry-over from other donors' samples.

This clone was picked up many times. Other DNA sequences of this sample code for an identical CDR3. The chain has TRBV7-9 and TRBJ1-1; D might be TRBD1 (5 bases). The V end was cut by 7 bases, the J end by 0 bases, with 15 bases between. CDR1 is SEHNR, CDR2 FQNEAQ, per germline (reference sequence). The CDR3 loop spans 15 amino acids. In DNA, the CDR3 is TGTGCCAGCACCGCCACCGGGGCCATGAACACTGAAGCTTTCTTT. Its translation: CASTATGAMNTEAFF.

This clone was counted a few times. This may be a read error, as it is one base from a much larger clone. J is TRBJ1-5 and V is TRBV24-1, with D possibly TRBD1 on 6 matching bases. The CDR3 contains 14 residues. From germline, CDR1 is KGHDR and CDR2 SFDVKD. V dropped 5 bases and J dropped 2 bases, with 9 bases sitting between them. The CDR3 reads CATSGAGGNQPQHF. CDR3 nucleotide sequence: TGTGCCACCAGTGGGGCAGGGGGCAATCAGCCCCAGCATTTT.

This clone was detected ten times or more. The chain couples TRBV11-3 to TRBJ2-3; possible D gene TRBD2, 5 bases. Germline V CDR1 and CDR2: SGHNT, YENEEA. The V end was cut by 5 bases, the J end by 4 bases, with 10 bases between. This CDR3 has 13 residues. The CDR3 nucleotides read TGTGCCAGCAGCCCCGAGGGCCCAGATACGCAGTATTTT. Protein sequence: CASSPEGPDTQYF.

The chain uses TRBV20-1 and TRBJ2-1; 13 nucleotides align to TRBD2. The CDR3 is 16 residues long. The J segment lost 6 bases and the V segment lost 0 bases, leaving 5 bases of the junction unmatched. Germline CDR1 reads DFQATT; CDR2 reads SNEGSKA (reference sequence). CDR3 nucleotides: TGCAGTGCTAGAGAGACTAGCGGGAGGTGGGTCAATGAGCAGTTCTTC. This translates into CSARETSGRWVNEQFF.

By frequency in the sample, this clone is medium-sized (0.01 to 0.1%). The rearrangement joins TRBV28 to TRBJ1-3; D unresolved. The CDR3 consists of 12 residues. The germline V gene encodes CDR1 MDHEN and CDR2 SYDVKM. V lost 4 bases, J lost 1 base, and 2 bases lay in between. This CDR3 reads CASSWSGNTIYF. CDR3 coding DNA: TGTGCCAGCAGTTGGTCTGGAAACACCATATATTTT.

This clone was recorded once. A much larger clone lies one base from this, so it may be a read error. The V gene is TRBV19, the J gene TRBJ2-7; 7 bases align to TRBD2. The V gene end was trimmed by 7 bases and the J gene end by 2 bases; junction bases not matched to a gene: 14. The CDR3 contains 16 residues. Germline V gene sequence: CDR1 LNHDA, CDR2 SQIVND (reference sequence). CDR3 nucleotide sequence: TGTGCCAGTATGAGGGCGGGAGTGCCGGGGGCCTACGAGCAGTACTTC. Translated: CASMRAGVPGAYEQYF.

In its sample, this clone was seen many times. The V call is TRBV15, the J call TRBJ2-3; D call uncertain. With 2 bases removed from V and 4 bases from J, the gap between germline ends came to 4 bases. Germline V CDR1 and CDR2: LNHNV, YYDKDF (reference sequence). This CDR3 region has 12 residues. CDR3 loop: CATSRRSDTQYF. CDR3 coding DNA: TGTGCCACCAGCAGAAGGTCAGATACGCAGTATTTT.

In this sample, this clone turned up many times. This chain connects TRBV24-1 to TRBJ1-1; no reliable D call. CDR3 size: 13 residues. V was clipped by 1 base and J by 1 base, with 3 bases between them. Germline CDR1 reads KGHDR; CDR2 reads SFDVKD. CDR3 DNA: TGTGCCACCAGTGATTTACAGAACACTGAAGCTTTCTTT. Translating gives CATSDLQNTEAFF.

The CDR3 sequence: CASSHPGLAGGPEGDEQFF. The CDR3 bases are TGTGCCAGCAGCCACCCCGGACTAGCGGGAGGGCCGGAGGGGGATGAGCAGTTCTTC. This rearrangement joins TRBV4-2 to TRBJ2-1; 15 nucleotides agree with TRBD2. Germline V gives CDR1 LGHNA, CDR2 YNFKEQ. This CDR3 comprises 19 residues. The V and J ends lost 3 bases and 8 bases, in that order; junction bases with no gene match: 14.

Comment on this clone: This may be a read error: a much more frequent sequence differs by one nucleotide. This sequence joins TRBV29-1 and TRBJ2-1; D not resolved. Germline-derived CDR1 and CDR2 are SQVTM and ANQGSEA. The CDR3 totals 12 residues. In nucleotides, the CDR3 is TGCAGACGCAGCCGCTCCTACAATGAGCAGTTCTTC. Translation gives CRRSRSYNEQFF.

This clone was observed many times. This chain uses TRBV2 with TRBJ2-7; 7 bases fit TRBD2. CDR3 size: 14 residues. Losses at the gene ends were 3 bases for V and 2 bases for J; bases not matched to a gene: 4. Germline CDR1 is SNHLY and CDR2 is FYNNEI. CDR3 loop: CASSEREGTYEQYF. The DNA of the CDR3 is TGTGCCAGCAGTGAGAGGGAGGGAACCTACGAGCAGTACTTC.

This clone was counted at least ten times. The chain uses TRBV6-4 and TRBJ1-1; TRBD1 aligns across 10 bases. Trimming cost V 5 bases and J 5 bases; bases outside gene matches: 20. In germline, CDR1 is MRHNA, CDR2 SNTAGT. The CDR3 is made up of 19 amino acids. The CDR3 region has the DNA TGTGCCAGCAGTACCTTCAACCTCCGGGACAGGGGTAAAATAACTGAAGCTTTCTTT. This encodes CASSTFNLRDRGKITEAFF.

For this clone: Given a much more abundant clone one base away, this may be a read error. The gene calls are TRBV20-1 and TRBJ1-6; D is uncertain. The CDR3 loop spans 15 amino acids. Germline V CDR1 and CDR2: DFQATT, SNEGSKA (reference sequence). CDR3 amino acids: CSAREVASCNSPLHF. CDR3 coding DNA: TGCAGTGCTAGGGAGGTTGCATCCTGTAATTCACCCCTCCACTTT.

This clone was detected a few times. The chain uses TRBV6-1 and TRBJ2-1; D is perhaps TRBD1 or TRBD2 (5 bases each). The ends were cut back, 8 bases at V and 0 bases at J, with 11 bases in the middle. This CDR3 has 14 amino acids. Germline-derived CDR1 and CDR2 are MNHNS and SASEGT. The CDR3 nucleotides are TGTGCCAGCTTCCGGGACCCCTCCTACAATGAGCAGTTCTTC. The encoded protein is CASFRDPSYNEQFF.

This clone ranks as medium-sized (0.01 to 0.1%). The rearrangement links TRBV9 to TRBJ2-3; TRBD2 aligns across 10 bases. The CDR3 totals 16 residues. CDR1 SGDLS and CDR2 YYNGEE come from the germline V gene. The V segment lost 4 bases and the J segment 2 bases; nucleotides outside the gene matches: 7. The CDR3 coding sequence is TGTGCCAGCAGCAAGAGGACTAGCGGCCTCACAGATACGCAGTATTTT. It is translated as CASSKRTSGLTDTQYF.

There are many counts of this clone. The J gene is TRBJ2-1, the V gene TRBV9, with 7 nucleotides matching TRBD1. There are 12 residues in the CDR3. V was pared by 4 bases and J by 8 bases, with 3 bases of the junction left unmatched. Germline lookup yields CDR1 SGDLS and CDR2 YYNGEE. For the CDR3, the DNA is TGTGCCAGCAGCAGAACAGGGGATGAGCAGTTCTTC. This encodes CASSRTGDEQFF. Variable domain in full (rest from reference TRBV9 and TRBJ2-1): DSGVTQTPKHLITATGQRVTLRCSPRSGDLSVYWYQQSLDQGLQFLIQYYNGEERAKGNILERFSAQQFPDLHSELNLSSLELGDSALYFCASSRTGDEQFFGPGTRLTVL.

This clone was recorded many times. V and J are TRBV2 and TRBJ2-7, with D possibly matching TRBD2 (6 bases). Trimming took off 4 bases at V and 1 base at J, with 11 bases between the two ends. This CDR3 has 14 residues. Germline V CDR1 and CDR2: SNHLY, FYNNEI. The CDR3 is CASSVAGPSYEQYF. CDR3 DNA: TGTGCCAGCAGTGTCGCGGGACCGTCCTACGAGCAGTACTTC.

This clone was seen repeatedly, ten times or more. The rearrangement joins TRBV29-1 to TRBJ1-2; tentative D call: TRBD1 (6 bases). V dropped 0 bases and J dropped 1 base, with 12 bases sitting between them. The CDR3 sequence is 15 residues long. Germline V gene sequence: CDR1 SQVTM, CDR2 ANQGSEA. CDR3 in DNA: TGCAGCGTTGAAGATCTTAGGGGGATTAACTATGGCTACACCTTC. It is translated as CSVEDLRGINYGYTF. The full variable domain, with the rest looked up from reference TRBV29-1 and TRBJ1-2, is SAVISQKPSRDICQRGTSLTIQCQVDSQVTMMFWYRQQPGQSLTLIATANQGSEATYESGFVIDKFPISRPNLTFSTLTVSNMSPEDSSIYLCSVEDLRGINYGYTFGSGTRLTVV.

Many counts were recorded for this clone. The genes are TRBV10-3 and TRBJ1-5; 7 bases line up with TRBD1. This CDR3 is built from 15 residues. Trimming cost V 0 bases and J 1 base; bases outside gene matches: 0. Germline CDR1 and CDR2: ENHRY and SYGVKD. CDR3 in DNA: TGTGCCATCAGTGAGTCGGGACAGAGCAATCAGCCCCAGCATTTT. This codes for CAISESGQSNQPQHF.

This clone was observed at least ten times. This chain connects TRBV6-1 to TRBJ2-7, with 8 bases identical to TRBD1. CDR1 is MNHNS, CDR2 SASEGT, per germline. This CDR3 is 15 amino acids long. J lost 7 bases, V lost 4 bases, and 12 bases had no gene match. CDR3 nucleotides: TGTGCCAGCAGTGCATCAGGGGGCACTGTGCGAGAGCAGTACTTC. Protein: CASSASGGTVREQYF.

This clone was picked up many times. V and J are TRBV14 and TRBJ2-1, with unresolved D. CDR1 is SGHDN and CDR2 is FVKESK in the germline V gene. The germline V and J ends were trimmed by 4 bases and 7 bases, with 5 bases remaining between them. This CDR3 has 11 residues. CDR3 in amino acids: CASSPQNEQFF. CDR3 bases: TGTGCCAGCAGCCCCCAGAATGAGCAGTTCTTC.

Note on this clone: Given a much more abundant clone one base away, this may be a read error. The gene calls are TRBV5-1 and TRBJ2-4; the match to TRBD2 covers 13 bases. The CDR3 loop spans 15 amino acids. With 4 bases clipped from V and 9 bases from J, the junction kept 7 bases outside the gene matches. Germline V gene lookup returns CDR1 SGHRS and CDR2 YFSETQ. The CDR3 DNA reads as TGCGCCAGCAGCGCACTAGCGGGAGGGAGGGGCATTCAGTACTTC. This gives the protein CASSALAGGRGIQYF. Full variable domain (remainder filled in from reference TRBV5-1 and TRBJ2-4): KAGVTQTPRYLIKTRGQQVTLSCSPISGHRSVSWYQQTPGQGLQFLFEYFSETQRNKGNFPGRFSGRQFSNSRSEMNVSTLELGDSALYLCASSALAGGRGIQYFGAGTRLSVL.

V is TRBV11-1 and J is TRBJ2-3, with 10 bases lining up with TRBD1. The CDR3 spans 18 residues. V lost 4 bases, J lost 0 bases, and 10 bases stayed unmatched. CDR1 SGHAT and CDR2 FQDESV come from the germline V gene (reference sequence). The CDR3 loop reads CASSYSNPGQGSTDTQYF. The CDR3 DNA is TGTGCCAGCAGCTATAGCAATCCGGGACAGGGGAGCACAGATACGCAGTATTTT. The full variable domain, completed using reference TRBV11-1 and TRBJ2-3, is EAEVAQSPRYKITEKSQAVAFWCDPISGHATLYWYRQILGQGPELLVQFQDESVVDDSQLPKDRFSAERLKGVDSTLKIQPAELGDSAMYLCASSYSNPGQGSTDTQYFGPGTRLTVL.